Presented here are 26 T cell receptor beta chains from one specimen sequenced in a study of tumor T cells in aggressive B-cell lymphoma. Generated by immunoSEQ multiplex PCR, the TCRdb table keeps only in-frame clones and is missing some. The data contain about 5,300 clones, 87% of them singletons. Sequencing was carried out using tumor tissue. The origin of the receptors is an adult with diffuse large B cell lymphoma.

This clone was seen only a few times. This sequence joins TRBV7-2 and TRBJ2-1; 14 positions agree with TRBD2. Per the germline V gene, CDR1 is SGHTA and CDR2 is FQGNSA. Losses at the gene ends were 1 base for V and 11 bases for J; bases not matched to a gene: 1. This CDR3 is built from 14 residues. CDR3 in DNA: TGTGCCAGCAGCTTAGGACTAGCGGGGGGGAAGCAGTTCTTC. It specifies CASSLGLAGGKQFF. The whole variable domain, remainder taken from reference TRBV7-2 and TRBJ2-1, is GAGVSQSPSNKVTEKGKDVELRCDPISGHTALYWYRQSLGQGLEFLIYFQGNSAPDKSGLPSDRFSAERTGGSVSTLTIQRTQQEDSAVYLCASSLGLAGGKQFFGPGTRLTVL.

The CDR3: CASSLVEWAYTF. In nucleotides, the CDR3 is TGTGCCAGCAGCTTGGTCGAGTGGGCCTACACCTTC. This sequence joins TRBV5-6 and TRBJ1-2; D is undetermined. Germline V gene sequence: CDR1 SGHDT, CDR2 YYEEEE. The CDR3 is 12 amino acids. V dropped 0 bases and J dropped 10 bases, with 10 bases sitting between them.

The J gene is TRBJ2-5, the V gene TRBV7-9; 10 nucleotides line up with TRBD2. Trimming removed 3 bases from V and 3 bases from J; junction bases left unmatched: 7. This CDR3 spans 16 amino acids. The germline gives CDR1 SEHNR, CDR2 FQNEAQ (reference sequence). The CDR3 coding sequence is TGTGCCAGCAGCTTGAGGACTAGCGGATTAGAAGAGACCCAGTACTTC. It specifies CASSLRTSGLEETQYF.

This rearrangement joins TRBV18 to TRBJ2-1, with 10 bases aligning to TRBD1. The CDR3 has 16 amino acids. V trimming: 2 bases; J trimming: 4 bases; junction bases outside the gene matches: 5. CDR1 KGHSH and CDR2 LQKENI come from the germline V gene. CDR3 bases: TGTGCCAGCTCACCAGGGGCGGGACAGGGGTACAATGAGCAGTTCTTC. Translated: CASSPGAGQGYNEQFF.

This chain joins TRBV4-1 and TRBJ1-4; D is perhaps TRBD1 (6 bases). CDR1 is MGHRA and CDR2 is YSYEKL in the germline V gene. Trimming shortened V by 3 bases and J by 8 bases, and 22 bases separated the two germline ends. CDR3 length equals 17 residues. CDR3 residues: CASSHGTNWGSFEKLFF. In DNA form, the CDR3 reads TGCGCCAGCAGCCACGGGACAAACTGGGGGAGCTTCGAAAAACTGTTTTTT.

The CDR3 loop reads CASSIGGTGSNEQFF. Written as DNA, the CDR3 is TGCGCCAGCAGCATAGGCGGGACAGGGTCGAATGAGCAGTTCTTC. The gene calls are TRBV5-1 and TRBJ2-1; 9 nucleotides align to TRBD1. Germline assignment: CDR1 SGHRS and CDR2 YFSETQ. Trimming took 4 bases from V and 7 from J; bases not matched to a gene: 9. This CDR3 is 15 amino acids long.

The V gene is TRBV2, the J gene TRBJ1-5; D is undetermined. CDR3 length: 15 amino acids. Germline V lookup: CDR1 SNHLY, CDR2 FYNNEI. V lost 4 bases, J lost 5 bases, and 15 bases lay in between. The CDR3: CASSVEGNLYQPQHF. The CDR3 DNA sequence: TGTGCCAGCAGTGTGGAGGGAAACCTTTATCAGCCCCAGCATTTT.

V usage is TRBV4-3 and J usage is TRBJ2-5, with 7 bases identical to TRBD2. V trimming: 0 bases; J trimming: 5 bases; junction bases outside the gene matches: 0. Per the germline V gene, CDR1 is LGHNA and CDR2 is YSLEER. This CDR3 spans 13 amino acids. The CDR3 DNA reads as TGCGCCAGCAGCCAAGACGGGGGGGAGACCCAGTACTTC. It translates to CASSQDGGETQYF.

This chain joins TRBV7-9 and TRBJ1-1; D remains unclear. V lost 4 bases and J lost 8, with 11 bases in between. This CDR3 region has 12 residues. The germline gives CDR1 SEHNR, CDR2 FQNEAQ (reference sequence). DNA of the CDR3: TGTGCCAGCAGCTACCCGGAGTGGGAAGCTTTCTTT. Its translation: CASSYPEWEAFF.

This sequence joins TRBV28 and TRBJ2-5; the match to TRBD1 covers 7 bases. V dropped 5 bases and J dropped 5; count of bases not matched to a gene: 5. Germline assignment: CDR1 MDHEN and CDR2 SYDVKM. The CDR3 has 13 amino acids. This CDR3 is CASSLTGLETQYF. Written as DNA, the CDR3 is TGTGCCAGCAGTCTGACAGGGCTGGAGACCCAGTACTTC.

The chain employs TRBV28 and TRBJ1-2, with 8 bases that match TRBD1. The CDR3 contains 14 residues. Per the germline V gene, CDR1 is MDHEN and CDR2 is SYDVKM. The V segment lost 4 bases and the J segment 4 bases; nucleotides outside the gene matches: 5. CDR3 sequence reads: CASSSLDRGYGYTF. CDR3 coding DNA: TGTGCCAGCAGTTCACTCGACAGGGGCTATGGCTACACCTTC.

The V gene is TRBV4-1, the J gene TRBJ2-3; D remains ambiguous. V lost 4 bases to trimming and J lost 5 bases, with 10 bases between them. This CDR3 is built from 13 residues. From germline, CDR1 is MGHRA and CDR2 YSYEKL. CDR3 nucleotides: TGCGCCAGCAGCCTTTTAGTTGAAGATACGCAGTATTTT. It translates to CASSLLVEDTQYF.

J is TRBJ1-1 and V is TRBV19; D is uncertain. The V gene lost 8 bases and the J gene lost 1 base, with 8 bases spanning the gap. CDR3 size: 12 residues. Germline V gives CDR1 LNHDA, CDR2 SQIVND (reference sequence). The CDR3 loop reads CASVWRNTEAFF. CDR3 coding DNA: TGTGCCAGTGTTTGGAGGAACACTGAAGCTTTCTTT.

The chain combines TRBV9 with TRBJ1-1, with TRBD1 as a possible D gene (6 bases). This CDR3 is built from 16 residues. The V gene lost 4 bases and the J gene lost 2 bases, with 18 bases spanning the gap. Germline CDR1 reads SGDLS; CDR2 reads YYNGEE. CDR3 amino acids: CASSSRGGAGNTEAFF. DNA of the CDR3: TGTGCCAGCAGCTCAAGAGGGGGGGCAGGTAACACTGAAGCTTTCTTT.

This chain joins TRBV19 and TRBJ1-4, with D possibly TRBD1 on 5 matching bases. In germline, CDR1 is LNHDA, CDR2 SQIVND (reference sequence). V was cut by 6 bases and J by 7 bases, with 15 bases left in between. The CDR3 runs 14 residues. CDR3 sequence reads: CASRSGGRPEKLFF. DNA for the CDR3: TGTGCCAGTAGGTCCGGGGGACGTCCTGAAAAACTGTTTTTT.

The CDR3 is CASSYHWTAGANVLTF. CDR3 nucleotide sequence: TGCGCCAGCAGCTACCACTGGACAGCTGGGGCCAACGTCCTGACTTTC. V and J are TRBV5-1 and TRBJ2-6; possible D gene TRBD1, 6 bases. The CDR3 covers 16 residues. The germline V gene has CDR1 SGHRS and CDR2 YFSETQ. V was cut by 3 bases and J by 2 bases, with 12 bases left in between.

This clone was seen once. This chain connects TRBV5-1 to TRBJ2-7, with TRBD1 as a possible D gene (6 bases). The CDR3 covers 15 residues. The ends were cut back, 0 bases at V and 3 bases at J, with 13 bases in the middle. Germline CDR1 SGHRS, CDR2 YFSETQ. The CDR3 region is CASSLGPQGIYEQYF. In DNA form, the CDR3 reads TGCGCCAGCAGCTTGGGGCCTCAGGGGATCTACGAGCAGTACTTC.

The chain has TRBV18 and TRBJ1-1, with TRBD1 matching over 10 bases. CDR3 length equals 17 residues. V was pared by 3 bases and J by 4 bases, with 11 bases of the junction left unmatched. Germline V gene sequence: CDR1 KGHSH, CDR2 LQKENI. In DNA, the CDR3 is TGTGCCAGCTCACCGAGTTTGCGGACAGGGGGTGGCACTGAAGCTTTCTTT. Translated, it gives CASSPSLRTGGGTEAFF.

In its sample, this clone was seen a few times. This chain connects TRBV18 to TRBJ2-3; no firm D call. The V gene's germline CDR1 is KGHSH and CDR2 LQKENI. The CDR3 length is 12 residues. The V end lost 6 bases, the J end lost 0 bases, and 4 bases lay between the germline ends. The CDR3 sequence is CASSSSTDTQYF. As DNA, the CDR3 is TGTGCCAGCTCCTCTAGCACAGATACGCAGTATTTT. Full variable domain (outside the CDR3, taken from reference TRBV18 and TRBJ2-3): NAGVMQNPRHLVRRRGQEARLRCSPMKGHSHVYWYRQLPEEGLKFMVYLQKENIIDESGMPKERFSAEFPKEGPSILRIQQVVRGDSAAYFCASSSSTDTQYFGPGTRLTVL.

The rearrangement uses TRBV6-1 and TRBJ2-4; 8 nucleotides match TRBD1. J was trimmed by 8 bases and V by 3 bases; bases with no gene match: 6. CDR1 and CDR2 (germline): MNHNS, SASEGT. The CDR3 runs 14 residues. Here the CDR3 reads CASSERQGRDIQYF. In DNA, the CDR3 is TGTGCCAGCAGTGAGAGACAGGGGCGGGACATTCAGTACTTC.

This chain links TRBV7-2 with TRBJ2-7; D possibly corresponds to TRBD2 (5 bases). V lost 1 base and J lost 2, with 9 bases in between. The germline gives CDR1 SGHTA, CDR2 FQGNSA. The CDR3 covers 14 residues. DNA for the CDR3: TGTGCCAGCAGCTTAGACCGGCGGGCCTACGAGCAGTACTTC. Translating it yields CASSLDRRAYEQYF.

The rearrangement joins TRBV2 to TRBJ2-2; D is unresolved. The CDR3 totals 13 residues. V lost 5 bases and J 7 bases, leaving 11 bases between the germline ends. CDR1 SNHLY and CDR2 FYNNEI come from the germline V gene. The DNA for the CDR3 is TGTGCCAGCAGTTTCAACGGTATCGGGGAGCTGTTTTTT. Amino acid sequence: CASSFNGIGELFF. The full variable domain, with the rest looked up from reference TRBV2 and TRBJ2-2, is EPEVTQTPSHQVTQMGQEVILRCVPISNHLYFYWYRQILGQKVEFLVSFYNNEISEKSEIFDDQFSVERPDGSNFTLKIRSTKLEDSAMYFCASSFNGIGELFFGEGSRLTVL.

V gene TRBV7-2 combines with J gene TRBJ2-3; D is perhaps TRBD2 (6 bases). The CDR3 is 16 residues long. Per the germline V gene, CDR1 is SGHTA and CDR2 is FQGNSA. The V end was cut by 1 base, the J end by 2 bases, with 13 bases between. CDR3 coding DNA: TGTGCCAGCAGCTTAGGCGCGGGGCCCACCACAGATACGCAGTATTTT. The encoded protein is CASSLGAGPTTDTQYF.

The V call is TRBV5-4, the J call TRBJ2-1; 11 bases are shared with TRBD2. Germline values: CDR1 SGHNT, CDR2 YYREEE (reference sequence). The CDR3 extends over 16 amino acids. Trimming took 4 bases from V and 5 from J; bases not matched to a gene: 8. The CDR3 reads CASSPGMGLADNEQFF. In nucleotides, the CDR3 is TGTGCCAGCAGCCCAGGAATGGGACTAGCGGACAATGAGCAGTTCTTC.

A word on this clone: One end of the junction is discordant with germline, which a read error may explain. This rearrangement joins TRBV7-7 to TRBJ2-7; D is unresolved. Germline assignment: CDR1 SSHAT and CDR2 FNYEAQ (reference sequence). The CDR3 covers 13 residues. The CDR3 is CASSPSPGYEQYF. CDR3 nucleotide sequence: TGTGCTAGCAGCCCCTCTCCAGGCTACGAGCAGTACTTC.

This clone was detected only once. Written as DNA, the CDR3 is TGTGCCAGAAGCGGCACAGGGGTCTCTGGAAACACCATATATTTT. Protein sequence: CARSGTGVSGNTIYF. The rearrangement links TRBV5-3 to TRBJ1-3, with 7 bases fitting TRBD1. TRBV5-3 is designated an ORF whose function remains uncertain. The V gene end was trimmed by 4 bases and the J gene end by 0 bases; junction bases not matched to a gene: 4. The CDR3 is 15 amino acids.